This T cell receptor beta chain was profiled in a study of blood T cells in healthy people across ages. Study outcomes and limitations: Naive T cell percentage by flow cytometry tracked strongly with beta diversity.

V was clipped by 0 bases and J by 6 bases; unmatched bases: 10. The CDR3 has 17 amino acids. Per germline, CDR1 LGHDT and CDR2 YNNKEL (reference sequence). Each donor supplied approximately 10 milliliters of peripheral blood. A J-beta primer mix and a sample-barcoded 5' primer were used in a second PCR of roughly 6 to 11 cycles. TCRdb reprocessed the 5' RACE reads via MiXCR and lists one record per CDR3 protein. This table has about 1.4 million distinct CDR3 sequences, 59% appearing once. This clonotype came up once. Its antigen is still unknown. This chain joins TRBV3-1 and TRBJ2-1; 8 bases line up with TRBD2. The receptor comes from a young man in good health. Sequences were obtained from blood. In DNA, the CDR3 is TGTGCCAGCAGCCAAGAGCCAGCGGGAGTTCCGCCCAATGAGCAGTTCTTC. Residues: CASSQEPAGVPPNEQFF.